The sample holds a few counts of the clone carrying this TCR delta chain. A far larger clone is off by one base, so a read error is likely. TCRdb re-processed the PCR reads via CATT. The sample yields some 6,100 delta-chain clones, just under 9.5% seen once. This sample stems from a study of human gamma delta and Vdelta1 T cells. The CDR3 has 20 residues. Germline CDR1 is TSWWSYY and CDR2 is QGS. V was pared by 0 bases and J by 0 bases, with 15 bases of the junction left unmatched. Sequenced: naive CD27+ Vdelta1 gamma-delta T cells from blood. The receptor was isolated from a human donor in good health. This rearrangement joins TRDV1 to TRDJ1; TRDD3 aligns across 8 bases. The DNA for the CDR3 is TGTGCTCTTGGGGAACTTTCCCGCCGGGGACTGGGGGCTTACACCGATAAACTCATCTTT. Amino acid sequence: CALGELSRRGLGAYTDKLIF.